This note documents a single TCR beta chain sequence. The sample belongs to a study of blood T cell repertoires in COVID-19. Study-level background: Samples of COVID-19 (acute and convalescent) were obtained from the United States, Italy and Spain. PBMCs, B-cell-depleted T cells, or T cells were the source of the cDNA or gDNA that made up the material.

J was trimmed by 9 bases and V by 4 bases; bases with no gene match: 8. Germline CDR1 and CDR2: MNHEY and SMNVEV (reference sequence). The CDR3 loop spans 16 amino acids. Produced via immunoSEQ multiplex PCR; TCRdb's table is partial and in-frame only. The sample has 300,000 to 400,000 clones, more than 70% seen once. J is TRBJ2-1 and V is TRBV27; 14 nucleotides agree with TRBD2. This clonotype originated in a man aged 25 to 40 with active or convalescent COVID-19. Specimen: peripheral blood. CDR3 sequence (DNA): TGTGCCAGCAGTTCCCGACTAGCGGGAGGGCCTATTGAGCAGTTCTTC. This codes for CASSSRLAGGPIEQFF.